Below, 26 T cell receptor beta chains from the same sample are listed, as sequenced in a study of blood T cell repertoires in COVID-19. The assay was immunoSEQ multiplex PCR, and TCRdb's table has in-frame clones only and misses some. The sample comprises over 250,000 clones, around four fifths of which are singletons, and 4.1% rests with the top ten. The sequencing sample was made of PBMCs or T cells enriched from blood (not recorded which). Receptor source: a man younger than 45 with acute COVID-19.

The J gene is TRBJ1-4, the V gene TRBV28; TRBD1 aligns across 8 bases. V lost 7 bases to trimming and J lost 0 bases; unmatched junction nucleotides: 4. The CDR3 runs to 15 residues. Germline-derived CDR1 and CDR2 are MDHEN and SYDVKM. DNA of the CDR3: TGTGCCAGCAAGGGACAGGCCGCAACTAATGAAAAACTGTTTTTT. It specifies CASKGQAATNEKLFF.

The genes are TRBV28 and TRBJ2-4, with 7 bases identical to TRBD2. Unmatched junction bases numbered 7, after V lost 9 bases and J lost 5 bases. The germline gives CDR1 MDHEN, CDR2 SYDVKM. The CDR3 is 13 residues long. CDR3 residues: CASRAGSENIQYF. DNA of the CDR3: TGTGCCAGTAGAGCGGGATCCGAAAACATTCAGTACTTC.

This rearrangement joins TRBV4-2 to TRBJ2-3; TRBD2 is a possible D gene (7 bases). V lost 7 bases to trimming and J lost 5 bases, with 16 bases between them. The CDR3 totals 14 residues. Germline V lookup: CDR1 LGHNA, CDR2 YNFKEQ. CDR3 sequence (DNA): TGTGCCAGCACCCCAAGGGGGGAGGGAGATACGCAGTATTTT. Translation: CASTPRGEGDTQYF.

This clone was found once. The rearrangement joins TRBV7-9 to TRBJ2-5, with D tentatively TRBD2 (7 bases). Trimming left V 5 bases short and J 3 bases short, with 10 bases between. CDR1 is SEHNR and CDR2 is FQNEAQ in the germline V gene (reference sequence). This CDR3 region has 13 residues. CDR3 region: CASSRGAEETQYF. CDR3 sequence (DNA): TGTGCCAGCAGCCGGGGGGCGGAAGAGACCCAGTACTTC.

The chain joins TRBV7-2 to TRBJ1-3, with 7 positions matching TRBD1. CDR1 is SGHTA, CDR2 FQGNSA, per germline. The CDR3 sequence is 13 residues long. V was pared by 5 bases and J by 3 bases, with 1 base of the junction left unmatched. CDR3 protein: CASSGDSGNTIYF. The CDR3 coding sequence is TGTGCCAGCAGCGGGGACAGTGGAAACACCATATATTTT.

The chain recombines TRBV5-6 with TRBJ2-3; 11 bases match TRBD2. J was trimmed by 0 bases and V by 2 bases; bases with no gene match: 11. The CDR3 loop spans 19 amino acids. The germline gives CDR1 SGHDT, CDR2 YYEEEE. CDR3 coding DNA: TGTGCCAGCAGCTTTAGTGGGACTAGCGGTGGGGGGAGCACAGATACGCAGTATTTT. Residues: CASSFSGTSGGGSTDTQYF.

In regard to this clone: The junction departs from germline at one end; a sequencing error may be responsible. The chain uses TRBV5-1 and TRBJ2-2, with TRBD2 as a possible D gene (6 bases). The CDR3 has 14 residues. Germline CDR1 is SGHRS and CDR2 is YFSETQ. The DNA for the CDR3 is TGTGCCAGCGAAGCGGGTGCTAACACCGGGGAGCTGTTTTTT. It yields the protein CASEAGANTGELFF. Based on the CDR3 plus reference TRBV5-1 and TRBJ2-2, the full variable domain is KAGVTQTPRYLIKTRGQQVTLSCSPISGHRSVSWYQQTPGQGLQFLFEYFSETQRNKGNFPGRFSGRQFSNSRSEMNVSTLELGDSALYLCASEAGANTGELFFGEGSRLTVL.

The chain is built from TRBV30 and TRBJ1-1; D remains ambiguous. The CDR3 consists of 13 residues. Trimming took off 5 bases at V and 1 base at J, with 11 bases between the two ends. Germline loops: CDR1 GTSNPN, CDR2 SVGIG (reference sequence). The CDR3 region is CAWSPRGNTEAFF. The CDR3 bases are TGTGCCTGGTCGCCCCGGGGGAACACTGAAGCTTTCTTT.

The genes are TRBV19 and TRBJ1-4; 7 bases line up with TRBD1. The CDR3 spans 13 residues. V dropped 4 bases and J dropped 7; count of bases not matched to a gene: 3. Germline-derived CDR1 and CDR2 are LNHDA and SQIVND (reference sequence). CDR3 nucleotide sequence: TGTGCCAGTAGTAGGGACAGAAGTGAAAAACTGTTTTTT. Translating gives CASSRDRSEKLFF.

This rearrangement joins TRBV5-1 to TRBJ1-1; 10 bases map to TRBD1. The germline CDR1 and CDR2 sequences are SGHRS and YFSETQ. Trimming removed 3 bases from V and 4 bases from J; junction bases left unmatched: 6. This CDR3 is built from 15 residues. DNA of the CDR3: TGCGCCAGCAGCTCCCGGGACAGGGGATTCACTGAAGCTTTCTTT. This encodes CASSSRDRGFTEAFF.

The V and J genes are TRBV9 and TRBJ1-2, with 8 positions matching TRBD1. Trimming cost V 4 bases and J 7 bases; bases outside gene matches: 15. The CDR3 runs 16 residues. Germline V gives CDR1 SGDLS, CDR2 YYNGEE. The CDR3 is CASSPDARTGTRGYTF. DNA of the CDR3: TGTGCCAGCAGCCCCGACGCGAGGACAGGGACTCGTGGCTACACCTTC. Drawing the rest from reference TRBV9 and TRBJ1-2, the complete variable domain is DSGVTQTPKHLITATGQRVTLRCSPRSGDLSVYWYQQSLDQGLQFLIQYYNGEERAKGNILERFSAQQFPDLHSELNLSSLELGDSALYFCASSPDARTGTRGYTFGSGTRLTVV.

This clone showed up just a few times. This chain joins TRBV7-6 and TRBJ2-2; 9 positions agree with TRBD1. Unmatched junction bases numbered 1, after V lost 2 bases and J lost 6 bases. Germline assignment: CDR1 SGHVS and CDR2 FNYEAQ. The CDR3 runs to 14 residues. This chain's CDR3 is CASSLWDRAGELFF. The CDR3 region has the DNA TGTGCCAGCAGCTTATGGGACAGGGCCGGGGAGCTGTTTTTT. The full variable domain, with the rest looked up from reference TRBV7-6 and TRBJ2-2, is GAGVSQSPRYKVTKRGQDVALRCDPISGHVSLYWYRQALGQGPEFLTYFNYEAQQDKSGLPNDRFSAERPEGSISTLTIQRTEQRDSAMYRCASSLWDRAGELFFGEGSRLTVL.

This chain connects TRBV5-1 to TRBJ1-1; TRBD1 might be the D (6 bases). The CDR3 totals 15 residues. V lost 1 base and J 4 bases, leaving 14 bases between the germline ends. Germline V lookup: CDR1 SGHRS, CDR2 YFSETQ. The CDR3 region has the DNA TGCGCCAGCAGCTTGACCACAGGGAAAAGCACTGAAGCTTTCTTT. As protein: CASSLTTGKSTEAFF.

This clone was recorded once. V and J are TRBV18 and TRBJ1-5, with TRBD1 identical over 7 bases. Germline CDR1 reads KGHSH; CDR2 reads LQKENI. Trimming took 2 bases from V and 6 from J; bases not matched to a gene: 7. CDR3 length: 15 amino acids. In nucleotides, the CDR3 is TGTGCCAGCTCACCAGTTAGACAGGGCCTTCAGCCCCAGCATTTT. This codes for CASSPVRQGLQPQHF.

By share of the sample, this clone is medium-sized. The chain combines TRBV14 with TRBJ1-1; 12 bases agree with TRBD1. This CDR3 has 17 amino acids. Germline V gene sequence: CDR1 SGHDN, CDR2 FVKESK. With V trimmed by 1 base and J by 1 base, 4 bases remained unmatched. This CDR3 is CASSQGDRGHGNTEAFF. The CDR3 bases are TGTGCCAGCAGCCAAGGGGACAGGGGGCATGGGAACACTGAAGCTTTCTTT.

This clone was detected a few times. V usage is TRBV7-2 and J usage is TRBJ2-2; a weak D match, TRBD2 (6 bases). Trimming took 6 bases from V and 9 from J, leaving 17 bases between them. The CDR3 contains 14 residues. Per the germline V gene, CDR1 is SGHTA and CDR2 is FQGNSA. The CDR3 coding sequence is TGTGCCAGCAGAGGGGCGGGGATAATGTGGGAGCTGTTTTTT. Translation gives CASRGAGIMWELFF.

CDR3: CASSERQGYNYGYTF. The CDR3, as DNA: TGTGCCAGCAGCGAGAGACAGGGATATAACTATGGCTACACCTTC. The rearrangement links TRBV11-3 to TRBJ1-2; 7 nucleotides agree with TRBD1. This CDR3 has 15 amino acids. After removal of 5 bases from V and 1 base from J, the junction contained 7 bases not matched to a gene. Germline assignment: CDR1 SGHNT and CDR2 YENEEA.

This chain connects TRBV3-1 (or the pseudogene TRBV3-2) to TRBJ1-1; D perhaps matches TRBD1 (6 bases). Germline CDR1 LGHDT, CDR2 YNNKEL (reference sequence). There are 16 residues in the CDR3. V shed 4 bases and J shed 7 bases, with 22 bases lying between them. CDR3 sequence (DNA): TGTGCCAGCAGCCCTCCTCAGGGGCTGGCTAGATTTGAAGCTTTCTTT. Its protein product is CASSPPQGLARFEAFF.

V gene TRBV6-5 combines with J gene TRBJ1-1; the match to TRBD1 covers 7 bases. The V gene end was trimmed by 4 bases and the J gene end by 0 bases; junction bases not matched to a gene: 5. The CDR3 is 15 residues long. Germline V CDR1 and CDR2: MNHEY, SVGAGI. The CDR3 bases are TGTGCCAGCAGTTCCGGGGGACAGTTGAACACTGAAGCTTTCTTT. Protein sequence: CASSSGGQLNTEAFF.

This chain links TRBV10-1 with TRBJ1-1; 8 bases are shared with TRBD1. This CDR3 region has 14 residues. The ends lost 6 bases at V and 5 bases at J; junction bases unmatched: 8. Germline CDR1 WNHNN, CDR2 SYGVQD (reference sequence). DNA of the CDR3: TGCGCCAGCAGCCCCTCGACAGGGGTGACTGAAGCTTTCTTT. Its protein product is CASSPSTGVTEAFF.

Concerning this clone itself: A read error may produce the germline difference seen at one junction end. This chain uses TRBV7-2 with TRBJ2-3; D ambiguous. The CDR3 extends over 12 amino acids. Germline CDR1 reads SGHTA; CDR2 reads FQGNSA. This CDR3 reads CASSFLRPPPDF. The CDR3 DNA reads TGTGCCAGCAGCTTTTTGCGTCCCCCCCCCGATTTT.

This clone was observed a handful of times. The gene calls are TRBV6-4 and TRBJ2-7, with TRBD2 matching over 10 bases. This CDR3 contains 15 residues. Per germline, CDR1 MRHNA and CDR2 SNTAGT. Germline trimming cut 7 bases from V and 3 bases from J; bases unmatched to any gene: 9. The CDR3, as DNA: TGTGCCAGCAAACACGGGACTAGCGCTAACTACGAGCAGTACGTC. Protein: CASKHGTSANYEQYV.

A single count supports this clone. Here the CDR3 DNA reads TGTGCCTGGAGTGCCCGGGACAGGGTAAAGCACACTGAAGCTTTCTTT. This codes for CAWSARDRVKHTEAFF. V and J are TRBV30 and TRBJ1-1; 9 positions agree with TRBD1. This CDR3 comprises 16 residues. With V trimmed by 1 base and J by 3 bases, 9 bases remained unmatched. Per germline, CDR1 GTSNPN and CDR2 SVGIG (reference sequence).

This clone was observed a single time. The chain employs TRBV2 and TRBJ1-4, with TRBD1 matching 7 bases. This CDR3 has 15 residues. The germline V gene has CDR1 SNHLY and CDR2 FYNNEI. The V segment lost 6 bases and the J segment 7 bases; nucleotides outside the gene matches: 11. Here the CDR3 reads CASRTQGTAVEKLFF. CDR3 nucleotides: TGTGCCAGCAGGACCCAGGGGACAGCTGTTGAAAAACTGTTTTTT.

The chain combines TRBV6-5 with TRBJ1-5; D not resolved. The germline CDR1 and CDR2 sequences are MNHEY and SVGAGI. This CDR3 contains 15 residues. Between the trimmed V and J ends, which lost 4 bases and 0 bases, there was a span of 10 bases. In DNA form, the CDR3 reads TGTGCCAGCAGTTTTTCCAGATATAGCAATCAGCCCCAGCATTTT. This encodes CASSFSRYSNQPQHF.

This chain uses TRBV6-5 with TRBJ1-5; D is unresolved. V was pared by 6 bases and J by 1 base, with 13 bases between. The CDR3 has 15 residues. In germline, CDR1 is MNHEY, CDR2 SVGAGI. The CDR3 spells CASRRTVGSNQPQHF. CDR3 in DNA: TGTGCCAGCAGAAGAACGGTCGGGAGCAATCAGCCCCAGCATTTT.